Each of the 6 T cell receptor beta chains below was sequenced from the same sample in a study of response to subunit inactivated influenza vaccine. TCRdb analysed the RT-PCR reads with MiXCR anew, one entry per CDR3 protein. The sample shows about 500,000 distinct CDR3 sequences, over 10% of them seen only once. Sequences were derived from PBMCs from blood, sampled more than 35 days after vaccination. The receptors stem from a man over 45 who received an inactivated influenza vaccine.

J is TRBJ1-5 and V is TRBV6-2 or TRBV6-3; no firm D call. The length of the CDR3 is 13 residues. The V gene lost 7 bases and the J gene lost 2 bases, with 9 bases spanning the gap. The germline gives CDR1 MNHEY, CDR2 SVGEGT. The CDR3 region has the DNA TGTGCCAGCAACAACGGGGGCAATCAGCCCCAGCATTTT. Protein: CASNNGGNQPQHF.

The chain links TRBV29-1 to TRBJ2-1, with D maybe TRBD2 (6 bases). The V end was cut by 7 bases, the J end by 0 bases, with 13 bases between. The CDR3 covers 14 residues. Germline V lookup: CDR1 SQVTM, CDR2 ANQGSEA. The CDR3 reads CSDLRGFSYNEQFF. The CDR3 DNA follows: TGCAGCGACTTGCGGGGCTTCTCCTACAATGAGCAGTTCTTC.

A few counts support this clonotype. This chain uses TRBV27 with TRBJ2-1, with 7 nucleotides matching TRBD1. The CDR3 loop spans 14 amino acids. The germline V gene has CDR1 MNHEY and CDR2 SMNVEV (reference sequence). The J segment lost 5 bases and the V segment lost 5 bases, leaving 6 bases of the junction unmatched. The CDR3 protein is CASSQRTGDNEQFF. The DNA of the CDR3 is TGTGCCAGCAGTCAAAGGACAGGAGACAATGAGCAGTTCTTC.

The table lists this clonotype with a few counts. One junction end does not reproduce the germline sequence, and a read error may be involved. J is TRBJ1-6 and V is TRBV7-2; possible D gene TRBD1, 5 bases. In germline, CDR1 is SGHTA, CDR2 FQGNSA. CDR3 length: 15 residues. CDR3 sequence: CASSLSHQGNTPLHF. CDR3 coding DNA: TGTGCCAGCAGCTTATCCCACCAGGGTAATACACCCCTCCACTTT.

V is TRBV7-9 and J is TRBJ2-1; perhaps TRBD1 as D (5 bases). Trimming took off 5 bases at V and 8 bases at J, with 16 bases between the two ends. CDR1 SEHNR and CDR2 FQNEAQ come from the germline V gene (reference sequence). The CDR3 has 14 residues. The CDR3 DNA is TGTGCCAGCAGCCTAGATGGGGCCTGGGATGAGCAGTTCTTC. This encodes CASSLDGAWDEQFF.

The table lists this clonotype with a few counts. J is TRBJ2-3 and V is TRBV7-8; D not certain. The CDR3 has 13 amino acids. V lost 8 bases to trimming and J lost 2 bases, with 11 bases between them. Germline V lookup: CDR1 SGHVS, CDR2 FQNEAQ. CDR3 loop: CASGPGNTDTQYF. For the CDR3, the DNA is TGTGCCAGCGGCCCAGGCAACACAGATACGCAGTATTTT.